This TCR beta chain was documented in a study of blood T cell repertoires in COVID-19. For the study at large: Samples came from the United States, Italy and Spain, spanning acute and convalescent COVID-19. Nucleic acid was either cDNA or gDNA, and it came from T cells, B-cell-depleted T cells, or PBMCs.

CDR1 is MNHEY and CDR2 is SVGAGI in the germline V gene. This CDR3 contains 13 residues. The V end lost 2 bases, the J end lost 8 bases, and 10 bases lay between the germline ends. Some clones are missing from TCRdb's copy, which holds only in-frame ones; the method was immunoSEQ multiplex PCR. Of 400,000 or so clones in the sample, around 90% were seen once. The chain recombines TRBV6-5 with TRBJ2-4, with D tentatively TRBD2 (5 bases). This TCR was sampled from a man aged 18 to 29 with COVID-19, enrolled during active disease. The sequencing sample was made of peripheral blood. The CDR3 DNA reads TGTGCCAGCAGTTACCGGGGTTGGGACATTCAGTACTTC. This encodes CASSYRGWDIQYF.